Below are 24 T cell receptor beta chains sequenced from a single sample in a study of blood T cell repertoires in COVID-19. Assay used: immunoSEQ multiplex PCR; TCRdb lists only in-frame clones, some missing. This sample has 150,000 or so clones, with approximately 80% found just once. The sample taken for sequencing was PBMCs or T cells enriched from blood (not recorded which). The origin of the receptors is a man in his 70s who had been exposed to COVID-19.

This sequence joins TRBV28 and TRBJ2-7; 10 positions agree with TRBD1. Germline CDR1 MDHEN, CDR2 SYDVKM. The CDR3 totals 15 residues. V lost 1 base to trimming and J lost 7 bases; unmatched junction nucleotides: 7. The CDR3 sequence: CASSLLTGGAGEQYF. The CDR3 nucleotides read TGTGCCAGCAGTTTATTGACAGGGGGCGCGGGGGAGCAGTACTTC.

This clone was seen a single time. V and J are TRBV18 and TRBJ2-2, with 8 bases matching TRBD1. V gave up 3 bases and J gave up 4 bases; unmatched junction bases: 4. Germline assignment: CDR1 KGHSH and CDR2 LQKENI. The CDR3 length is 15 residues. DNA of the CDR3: TGTGCCAGCTCACCCACGACAGGGGCCACCGGGGAGCTGTTTTTT. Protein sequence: CASSPTTGATGELFF.

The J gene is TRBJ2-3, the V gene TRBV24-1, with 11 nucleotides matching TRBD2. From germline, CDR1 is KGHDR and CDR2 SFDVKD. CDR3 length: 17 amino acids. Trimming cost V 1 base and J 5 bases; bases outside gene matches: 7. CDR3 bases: TGTGCCACCAGTGATTTACGGCTAGCGGGAGGAGGAGATACGCAGTATTTT. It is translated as CATSDLRLAGGGDTQYF.

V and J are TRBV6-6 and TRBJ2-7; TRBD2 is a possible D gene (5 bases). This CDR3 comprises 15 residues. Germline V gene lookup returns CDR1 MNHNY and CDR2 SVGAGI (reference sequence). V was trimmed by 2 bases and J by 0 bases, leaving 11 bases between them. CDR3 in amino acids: CASSYGGSRSYEQYF. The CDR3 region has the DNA TGTGCCAGCAGTTACGGCGGGTCGCGCTCCTACGAGCAGTACTTC.

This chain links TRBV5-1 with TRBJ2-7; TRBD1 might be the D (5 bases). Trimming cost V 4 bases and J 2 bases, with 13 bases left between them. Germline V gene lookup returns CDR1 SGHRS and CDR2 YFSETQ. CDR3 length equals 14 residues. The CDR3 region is CASSLIDSAYEQYF. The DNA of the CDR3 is TGCGCCAGCAGCCTGATAGACAGCGCCTACGAGCAGTACTTC. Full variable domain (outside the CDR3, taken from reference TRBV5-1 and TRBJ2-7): KAGVTQTPRYLIKTRGQQVTLSCSPISGHRSVSWYQQTPGQGLQFLFEYFSETQRNKGNFPGRFSGRQFSNSRSEMNVSTLELGDSALYLCASSLIDSAYEQYFGPGTRLTVT.

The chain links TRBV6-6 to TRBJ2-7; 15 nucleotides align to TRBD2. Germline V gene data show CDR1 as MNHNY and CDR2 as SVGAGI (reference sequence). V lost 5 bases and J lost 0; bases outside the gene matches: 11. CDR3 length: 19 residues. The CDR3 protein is CASSPTGTSGRLVSYEQYF. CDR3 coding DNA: TGTGCCAGCAGTCCTACCGGGACTAGCGGGAGGCTGGTCTCCTACGAGCAGTACTTC.

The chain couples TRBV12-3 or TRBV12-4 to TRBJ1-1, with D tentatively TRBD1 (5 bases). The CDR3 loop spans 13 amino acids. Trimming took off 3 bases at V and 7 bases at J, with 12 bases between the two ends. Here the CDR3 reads CASSLPGDREAFF. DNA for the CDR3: TGTGCCAGCAGTTTGCCGGGGGACCGTGAAGCTTTCTTT.

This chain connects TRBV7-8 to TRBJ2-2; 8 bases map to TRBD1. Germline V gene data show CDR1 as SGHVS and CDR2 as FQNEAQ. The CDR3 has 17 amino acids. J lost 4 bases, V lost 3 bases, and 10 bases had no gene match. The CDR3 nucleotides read TGTGCCAGCAGCTTTGAACGCCAGGGGGCACTCACCGGGGAGCTGTTTTTT. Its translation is CASSFERQGALTGELFF.

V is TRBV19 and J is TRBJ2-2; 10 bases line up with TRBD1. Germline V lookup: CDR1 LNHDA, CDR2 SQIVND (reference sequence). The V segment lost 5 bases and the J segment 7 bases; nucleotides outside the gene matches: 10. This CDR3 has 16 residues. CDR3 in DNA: TGTGCCAGTAGTCCATATCCGGGACAGGGGAACGGGGAGCTGTTTTTT. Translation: CASSPYPGQGNGELFF. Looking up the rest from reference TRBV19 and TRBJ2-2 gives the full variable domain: DGGITQSPKYLFRKEGQNVTLSCEQNLNHDAMYWYRQDPGQGLRLIYYSQIVNDFQKGDIAEGYSVSREKKESFPLTVTSAQKNPTAFYLCASSPYPGQGNGELFFGEGSRLTVL.

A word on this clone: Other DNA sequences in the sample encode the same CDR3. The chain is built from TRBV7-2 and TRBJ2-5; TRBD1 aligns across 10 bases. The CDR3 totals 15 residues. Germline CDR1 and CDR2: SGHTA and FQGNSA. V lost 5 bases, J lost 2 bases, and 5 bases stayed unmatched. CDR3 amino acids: CASSPRTGGQETQYF. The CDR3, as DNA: TGTGCCAGCAGCCCGAGGACAGGGGGGCAAGAGACCCAGTACTTC.

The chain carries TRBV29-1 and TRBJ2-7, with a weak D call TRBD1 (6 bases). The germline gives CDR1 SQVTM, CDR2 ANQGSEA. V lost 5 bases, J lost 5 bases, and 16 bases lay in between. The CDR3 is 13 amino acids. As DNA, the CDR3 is TGCAGCGTTTACACTACAGGGCTGAACGAGCAGTACTTC. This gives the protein CSVYTTGLNEQYF.

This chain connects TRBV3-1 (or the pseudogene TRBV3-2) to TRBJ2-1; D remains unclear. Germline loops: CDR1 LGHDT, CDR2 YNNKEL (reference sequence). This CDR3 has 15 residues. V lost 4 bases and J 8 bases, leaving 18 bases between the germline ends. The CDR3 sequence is CASSPQPGGYDEQFF. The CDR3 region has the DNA TGTGCCAGCAGCCCCCAACCCGGCGGTTACGATGAGCAGTTCTTC.

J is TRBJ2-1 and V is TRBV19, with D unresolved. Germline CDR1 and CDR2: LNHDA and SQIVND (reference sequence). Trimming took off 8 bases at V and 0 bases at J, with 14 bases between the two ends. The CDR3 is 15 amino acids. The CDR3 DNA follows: TGTGCCAGTTGTGTGGGCCAGAGCTCCTACAATGAGCAGTTCTTC. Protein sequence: CASCVGQSSYNEQFF.

CDR3 residues: CSVEGGRTEAFF. CDR3 nucleotide sequence: TGCAGCGTTGAAGGAGGGAGGACTGAAGCTTTCTTT. The chain is built from TRBV29-1 and TRBJ1-1; D is uncertain. The CDR3 contains 12 residues. Germline V CDR1 and CDR2: SQVTM, ANQGSEA. Trimming took 1 base from V and 5 from J, leaving 8 bases between them.

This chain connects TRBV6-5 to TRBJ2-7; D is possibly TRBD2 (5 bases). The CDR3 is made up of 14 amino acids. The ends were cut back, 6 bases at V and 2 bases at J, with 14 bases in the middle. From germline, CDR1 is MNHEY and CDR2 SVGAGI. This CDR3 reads CASRHEGLTYEQYF. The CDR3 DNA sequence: TGTGCCAGCAGACATGAGGGCCTGACCTACGAGCAGTACTTC.

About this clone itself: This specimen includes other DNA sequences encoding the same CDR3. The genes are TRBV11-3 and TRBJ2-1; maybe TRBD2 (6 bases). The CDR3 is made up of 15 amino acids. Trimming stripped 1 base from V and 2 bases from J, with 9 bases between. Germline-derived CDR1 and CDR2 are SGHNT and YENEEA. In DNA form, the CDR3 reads TGTGCCAGCAGCTTAGGGGGCGGGGCCTACAATGAGCAGTTCTTC. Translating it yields CASSLGGGAYNEQFF.

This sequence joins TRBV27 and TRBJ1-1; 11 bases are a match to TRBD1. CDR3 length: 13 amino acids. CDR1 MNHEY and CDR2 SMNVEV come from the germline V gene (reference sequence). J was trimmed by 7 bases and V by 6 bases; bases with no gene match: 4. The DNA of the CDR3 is TGTGCCAGCAGCGGGACAGGGGGTATTGAAGCTTTCTTT. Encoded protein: CASSGTGGIEAFF.

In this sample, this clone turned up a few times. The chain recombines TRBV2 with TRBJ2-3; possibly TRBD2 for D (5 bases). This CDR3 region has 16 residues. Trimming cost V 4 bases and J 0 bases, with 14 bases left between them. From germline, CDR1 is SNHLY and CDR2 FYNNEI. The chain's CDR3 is CASSGNGGTSTDTQYF. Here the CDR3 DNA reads TGTGCCAGCAGTGGTAACGGAGGTACTAGCACAGATACGCAGTATTTT.

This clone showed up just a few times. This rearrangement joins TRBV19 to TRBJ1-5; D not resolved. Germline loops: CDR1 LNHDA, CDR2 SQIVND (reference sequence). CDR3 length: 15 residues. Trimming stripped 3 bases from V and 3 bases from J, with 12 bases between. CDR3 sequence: CASSILDGNNQPQHF. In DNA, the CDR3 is TGTGCCAGTAGTATCTTGGACGGGAACAATCAGCCCCAGCATTTT.

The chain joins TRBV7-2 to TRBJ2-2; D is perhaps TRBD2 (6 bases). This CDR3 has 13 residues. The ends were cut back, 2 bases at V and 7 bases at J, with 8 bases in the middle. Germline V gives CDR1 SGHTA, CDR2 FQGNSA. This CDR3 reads CASSLWRDGELFF. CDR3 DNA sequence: TGTGCCAGCAGCTTATGGCGGGACGGGGAGCTGTTTTTT.

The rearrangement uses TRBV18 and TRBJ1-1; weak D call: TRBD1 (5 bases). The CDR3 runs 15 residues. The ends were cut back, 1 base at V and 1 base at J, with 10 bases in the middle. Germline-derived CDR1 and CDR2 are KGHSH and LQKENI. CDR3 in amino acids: CASSPRPGQNTEAFF. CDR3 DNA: TGTGCCAGCTCACCACGTCCAGGGCAGAACACTGAAGCTTTCTTT.

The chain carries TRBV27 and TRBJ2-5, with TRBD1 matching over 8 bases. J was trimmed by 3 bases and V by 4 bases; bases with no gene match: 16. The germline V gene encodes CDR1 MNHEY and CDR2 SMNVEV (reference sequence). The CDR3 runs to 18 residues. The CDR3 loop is CASSSDGQGSGSEETQYF. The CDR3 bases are TGTGCCAGCAGTTCGGACGGACAGGGCAGTGGGAGTGAAGAGACCCAGTACTTC.

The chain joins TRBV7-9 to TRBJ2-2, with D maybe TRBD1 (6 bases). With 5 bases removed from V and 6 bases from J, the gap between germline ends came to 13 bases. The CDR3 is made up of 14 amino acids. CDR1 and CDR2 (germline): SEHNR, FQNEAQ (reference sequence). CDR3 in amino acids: CASSQRTGPGELFF. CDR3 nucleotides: TGTGCCAGCAGCCAAAGAACAGGGCCCGGGGAGCTGTTTTTT.

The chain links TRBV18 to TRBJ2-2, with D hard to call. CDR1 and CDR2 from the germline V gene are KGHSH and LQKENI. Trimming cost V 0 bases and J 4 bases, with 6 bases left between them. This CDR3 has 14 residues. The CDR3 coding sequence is TGTGCCAGCTCACCACCCCCGGGCACCGGGGAGCTGTTTTTT. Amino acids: CASSPPPGTGELFF.